This T cell receptor (beta chain) was identified during a study of blood T cell repertoires in COVID-19 (dated by TCRdb to the early 2020s). In terms of the full investigation: Samples covering the acute and convalescent phases of COVID-19 were provided by collaborators in the United States, Italy and Spain. Samples were obtained from the ongoing ImmuneRACE study (first 160 participants) and from about 1,300 subjects provided by 6 global collaborators. A freely available public database, intended as a resource for researchers studying the immune response to SARS-CoV-2, is where the repertoires were released. The sample metadata nearly always contained a de-identified subject ID, COVID-19 status, age in years and sex. Subjects who had been exposed to COVID-19, were actively infected with it, or had recovered from it provided the deeply sampled blood TCRbeta repertoires that made up the dataset. HLA class I and class II types, where available, came from metadata supplied by the sample provider rather than from assay-based typing. The prospective study material was composed of cDNA or gDNA derived from T cells, B-cell-depleted T cells, or PBMCs. Summary of the overall study and its limitations: Clinical and demographic metadata were provided uncurated, with the amount varying by source and participant.

Turning to this clone: It lacks a known antigen. Nothing much larger sits one base from this clone, and base qualities are not available.

The CDR3 runs 15 residues from the cysteine to the phenylalanine. The retained sequence is limited to the CDR3, 45 bases, with the frame set at the first base. CDR1 is given as SNHLY and CDR2 as FYNNEI, both from the germline V gene. The junction shows trimming of 9 bases on V and 0 bases on J, plus 15 bases between the germline ends. Whole blood was collected in K2EDTA tubes by collaborating institutions according to the institutions' own protocols. For TCRbeta analysis, collaborator samples were shipped as frozen whole blood, as isolated PBMCs, or as DNA extracted from either sample type. TCRbeta CDR3 regions were amplified from genomic DNA by means of the immunoSEQ Assay, a bias-controlled multiplex PCR. Per the authors' processing: The number of nucleated cells in each sample was estimated by amplification of reference gene primers within the assay. To quantify the absolute abundance of each unique TCRbeta CDR3 rearrangement, sequence reads were collapsed and filtered. For each sample, productive Simpson clonality was calculated as the square root of Simpson's diversity index over productive rearrangements. The immuneACCESS repertoire file appears here via TCRdb, limited to in-frame rearrangements. These files lack a portion of the clones; in checked studies, under half of the deficit traces to unresolved V genes, and the cause of the others is not known. The V and J calls and clone size are taken from that table; D and trimming were inferred from the DNA. Here the sample has under 200,000 clones; nearly 90% occur a single time. The top ten hold about 22% of the sample.

Material: peripheral blood. The chain employs TRBV2 and TRBJ2-1, with the D gene uncertain. This clonotype originated in a man aged 60 to 69 with active or convalescent COVID-19. DNA sequence: TGTGCCAGAGAGAGAATACACAGCTCCTACAATGAGCAGTTCTTC. Protein translation: CARERIHSSYNEQFF.